This is a list of T cell receptor beta chains from one sample in a study of cytomegalovirus exposure and HLA in healthy donors. Only in-frame clones appear in the TCRdb table, and some are missing; sequencing was by immunoSEQ multiplex PCR. Its listing shows some 110,000 clones. Sequenced: PBMCs. These TCRs come from a man aged 25-45 years in good health and CMV-seronegative. Both conserved end residues are part of each CDR3. A D gene is named only where the DNA matches it firmly.

v_call,d_call,j_call,cdr3_aa,cdr3_nt
TRBV19,.,TRBJ1-6,CASSISFYNSPLHF,TGTGCCAGTAGTATATCCTTCTATAATTCACCCCTCCACTTT
TRBV10-3,TRBD2,TRBJ2-5,CAISESGGGQETQYF,TGTGCCATCAGTGAGTCTGGCGGGGGTCAAGAGACCCAGTACTTC
TRBV19,TRBD1,TRBJ1-1,CATLGQLNTEAFF,TGTGCCACCTTGGGACAGTTGAACACTGAAGCTTTCTTT
TRBV7-8,TRBD1,TRBJ1-3,CASSFGQGFASGNTIYF,TGTGCCAGCAGCTTTGGACAGGGCTTTGCCTCTGGAAACACCATATATTTT
TRBV6-5,TRBD1,TRBJ1-1,CASSSDPGTGDEAFF,TGTGCCAGCAGCTCCGACCCCGGGACAGGGGATGAAGCTTTCTTT
TRBV7-2,.,TRBJ1-4,CASSLYWGSWNEKLFF,TGTGCCAGCAGCTTATATTGGGGCAGTTGGAATGAAAAACTGTTTTTT
TRBV2,.,TRBJ1-6,CASTPVLSPLHF,TGTGCCAGCACCCCCGTCCTTTCACCCCTCCACTTT
TRBV6-5,TRBD1,TRBJ1-2,CASSYTGGVYGYTF,TGTGCCAGCAGTTACACAGGGGGCGTCTATGGCTACACCTTC
TRBV14,TRBD2,TRBJ2-7,CASSQSGGTYEQYF,TGTGCCAGCAGCCAAAGCGGGGGGACCTACGAGCAGTACTTC
TRBV15,TRBD2,TRBJ2-1,CATSRDPAAGVEQFF,TGTGCCACCAGCAGAGATCCTGCAGCGGGGGTAGAGCAGTTCTTC
TRBV7-9,.,TRBJ1-1,CASSATQGRSAEAFF,TGTGCCAGCAGCGCTACACAGGGTAGGTCTGCTGAAGCTTTCTTT
TRBV7-2,.,TRBJ2-3,CARARGPGDTQYF,TGTGCCCGCGCGCGCGGTCCCGGAGATACGCAGTATTTT
TRBV27,TRBD1,TRBJ2-1,CASSFGDRAYNEQFF,TGTGCCAGCAGTTTCGGGGACAGGGCCTACAATGAGCAGTTCTTC
TRBV5-1,.,TRBJ1-4,CASSLEGADNEKLFF,TGCGCCAGCAGCTTGGAAGGGGCGGATAATGAAAAACTGTTTTTT
TRBV5-1,.,TRBJ1-2,CASSPDSHGYTF,TGCGCCAGCAGCCCGGACAGCCATGGCTACACCTTC
TRBV6-5,.,TRBJ1-2,CASSYGGGINYGYTF,TGTGCCAGCAGTTACGGGGGGGGGATTAACTATGGCTACACCTTC
TRBV10-3,.,TRBJ1-2,CAISAGLGDNYGYTF,TGTGCCATCAGCGCAGGGCTTGGTGACAACTATGGCTACACCTTC
TRBV4-2,TRBD2,TRBJ2-3,CASSQEGLAGGSTDTQYF,TGTGCCAGCAGCCAAGAGGGACTAGCGGGGGGCAGCACAGATACGCAGTATTTT
TRBV29-1,.,TRBJ2-1,CSAWTAYNGQFF,TGCAGCGCCTGGACAGCATACAATGGGCAGTTCTTC
TRBV2,.,TRBJ2-7,CASRRGSYEQYF,TGTGCCAGCAGGCGGGGTTCCTACGAGCAGTACTTC
TRBV4-1,.,TRBJ1-2,CASSPQEGLQGRYTF,TGCGCCAGCAGCCCCCAAGAAGGGTTACAGGGCCGCTACACCTTC
TRBV19,TRBD2,TRBJ2-5,CASSPRASGGQETQYF,TGTGCCAGTAGCCCGAGAGCAAGCGGGGGGCAAGAGACCCAGTACTTC
TRBV5-1,TRBD1,TRBJ1-1,CASRGGWDTEAFF,TGCGCCAGCAGAGGGGGCTGGGACACTGAAGCTTTCTTT
TRBV9,.,TRBJ1-3,CASSATIGQGNTIYF,TGTGCCAGCAGCGCAACCATAGGACAGGGAAACACCATATATTTT